This T cell receptor beta chain was sequenced in a study of CD8+CD57+ T cells in acquired aplastic anemia. Genomic DNA constituted the template upon which TCR beta VDJ and CDR3 profiling was performed. TCRdb recomputed calls from the reads with MiXCR, one row per CDR3 protein. Of roughly 250,000 distinct CDR3 sequences listed, around 43% were seen once; the top ten hold 7% to 10%. Of note for this clonotype: Because the CDR3 is missing its conserved closing phenylalanine or tryptophan, this is likely a read error.

The CDR3 has 16 residues. Germline lookup yields CDR1 SGHVS and CDR2 FQNEAQ. V lost 5 bases to trimming and J lost 3 bases; unmatched junction nucleotides: 8. The sequenced patients had an expansion of CD8+CD57+ cells seen by flow cytometry. The V and J genes are TRBV7-8 and TRBJ1-1; 11 bases are shared with TRBD1. The clonotype comes from a human donor with aplastic anemia. Sample: sorted CD4+, CD8+, or CD8+CD57+ T cells (not recorded which) from PBMCs. CDR3 sequence reads: CASSPDRGRIDTEAFS. For the CDR3, the DNA is TGTGCCAGCAGCCCGGACAGGGGGCGAATTGACACTGAAGCTTTCTCT.